This TCR beta chain was sequenced during a study of regulatory T cells in long-lasting Graves disease. Construction of the TCR beta libraries employed iRepertoire HTBI primers in conjunction with Arm-PCR of CDR3 regions. TCRdb itself ran the multiplex PCR reads through MiXCR, one entry per CDR3 protein. The sample shows 400,000 to 550,000 distinct CDR3 sequences, roughly 15% of them seen only once. The CDR3 runs to 12 residues. Germline V CDR1 and CDR2: MGHRA, YSYEKL. V shed 4 bases, J shed 10 bases, and the junction held 5 bases outside the gene matches. Time point specified: newly diagnosed GD, antithyroid drugs for less than 3 months. PBMC RNA was the source of the TCR library. This same sample was also part of a study on T cells in Graves' hyperthyroidism and ophthalmopathy.

This sequence was found in a woman aged 18-29 years with Graves disease. Sequenced here: peripheral blood mononuclear cells (PBMCs), sampled at new diagnosis, from a patient treated with antithyroid drugs. The genes are TRBV4-1 and TRBJ1-2; 8 bases map to TRBD1. The CDR3 coding sequence is TGCGCCAGCAGCCGGACAGGGAATGACTACACCTTC. As protein: CASSRTGNDYTF.